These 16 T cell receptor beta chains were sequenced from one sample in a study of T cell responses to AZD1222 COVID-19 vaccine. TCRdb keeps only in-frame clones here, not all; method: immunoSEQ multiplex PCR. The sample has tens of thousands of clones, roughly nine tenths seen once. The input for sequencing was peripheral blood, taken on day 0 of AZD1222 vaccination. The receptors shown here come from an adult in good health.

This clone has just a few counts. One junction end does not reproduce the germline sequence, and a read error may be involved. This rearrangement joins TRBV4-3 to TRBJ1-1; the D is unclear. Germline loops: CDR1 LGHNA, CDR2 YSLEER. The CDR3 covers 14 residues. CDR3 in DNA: TGCGCCAGCAGCCAAGTTGGGGTCTGGGCGGAATGGGTCTTT. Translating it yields CASSQVGVWAEWVF.

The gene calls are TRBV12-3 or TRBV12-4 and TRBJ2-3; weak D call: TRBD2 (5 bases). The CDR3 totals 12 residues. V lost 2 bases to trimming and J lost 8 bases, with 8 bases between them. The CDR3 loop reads CASSLSRGTQYF. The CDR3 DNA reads TGTGCCAGCAGTTTATCACGGGGTACGCAGTATTTT.

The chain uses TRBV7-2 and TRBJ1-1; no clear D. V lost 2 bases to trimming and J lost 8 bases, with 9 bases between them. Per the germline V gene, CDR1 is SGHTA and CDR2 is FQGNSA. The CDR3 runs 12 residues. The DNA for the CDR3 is TGTGCCAGCAGCTTATACGGCTGGGAAGCTTTCTTT. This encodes CASSLYGWEAFF.

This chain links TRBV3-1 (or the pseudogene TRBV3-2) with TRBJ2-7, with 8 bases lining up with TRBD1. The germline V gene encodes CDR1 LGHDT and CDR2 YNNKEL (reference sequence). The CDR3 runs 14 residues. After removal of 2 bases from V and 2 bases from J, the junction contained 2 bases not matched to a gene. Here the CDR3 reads CASSQRQGPYEQYF. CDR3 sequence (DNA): TGTGCCAGCAGCCAAAGACAGGGGCCCTACGAGCAGTACTTC.

CDR3 amino acids: CSASRDNNNEQFF. Written as DNA, the CDR3 is TGCAGTGCTAGTCGGGACAACAACAATGAGCAGTTCTTC. The chain joins TRBV20-1 to TRBJ2-1; maybe TRBD1 (6 bases). From germline, CDR1 is DFQATT and CDR2 SNEGSKA (reference sequence). This CDR3 contains 13 residues. V lost 3 bases to trimming and J lost 5 bases, with 11 bases between them.

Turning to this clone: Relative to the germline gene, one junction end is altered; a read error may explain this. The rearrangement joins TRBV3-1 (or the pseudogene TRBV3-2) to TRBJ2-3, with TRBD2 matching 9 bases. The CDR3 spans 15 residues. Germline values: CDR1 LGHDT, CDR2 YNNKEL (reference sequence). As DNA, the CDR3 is TGTGCCAGCACCCAACTCGCGGGAGGGGTGGGTACGCAGTATTTT. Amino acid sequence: CASTQLAGGVGTQYF.

The CDR3 DNA reads as TGCAGCCCACCCATGGGACACCAGAAAAACATTCAGTACTTC. Protein sequence: CSPPMGHQKNIQYF. The rearrangement uses TRBV29-1 and TRBJ2-4; D might be TRBD1 (6 bases). CDR1 is SQVTM, CDR2 ANQGSEA, per germline. V was clipped by 8 bases and J by 4 bases, with 18 bases between them. This CDR3 region has 14 residues.

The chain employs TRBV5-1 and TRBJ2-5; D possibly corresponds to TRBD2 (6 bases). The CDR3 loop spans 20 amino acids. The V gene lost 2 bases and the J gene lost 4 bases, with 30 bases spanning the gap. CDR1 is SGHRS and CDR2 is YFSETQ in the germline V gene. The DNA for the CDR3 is TGCGCCAGCAGCTTTGAGTCCGGGAGAGTAATTAAATTTTTCCGAGAGACCCAGTACTTC. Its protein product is CASSFESGRVIKFFRETQYF.

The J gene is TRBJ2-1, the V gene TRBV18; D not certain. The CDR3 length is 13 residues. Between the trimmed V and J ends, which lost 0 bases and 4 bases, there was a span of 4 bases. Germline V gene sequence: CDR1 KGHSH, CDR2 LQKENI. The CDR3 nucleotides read TGTGCCAGCTCACCACCAGGATACAATGAGCAGTTCTTC. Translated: CASSPPGYNEQFF.

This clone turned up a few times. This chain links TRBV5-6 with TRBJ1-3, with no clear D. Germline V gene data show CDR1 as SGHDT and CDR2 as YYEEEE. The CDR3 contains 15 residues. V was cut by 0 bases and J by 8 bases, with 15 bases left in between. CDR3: CASSLAAGMVHTIYF. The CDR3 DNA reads TGTGCCAGCAGCTTGGCCGCGGGAATGGTGCACACCATATATTTT.

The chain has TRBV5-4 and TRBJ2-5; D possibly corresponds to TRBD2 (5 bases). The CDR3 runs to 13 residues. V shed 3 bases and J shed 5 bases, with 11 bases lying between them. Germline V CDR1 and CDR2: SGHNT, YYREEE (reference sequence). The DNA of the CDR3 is TGTGCCAGCAGCTCGAGGGTGGGGGAGACCCAGTACTTC. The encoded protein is CASSSRVGETQYF.

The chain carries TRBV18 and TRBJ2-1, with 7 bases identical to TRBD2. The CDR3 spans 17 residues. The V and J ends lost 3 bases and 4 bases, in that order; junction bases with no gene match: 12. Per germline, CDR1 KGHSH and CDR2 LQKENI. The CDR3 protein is CASSPLISGMGYNEQFF. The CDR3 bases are TGTGCCAGCTCACCCCTTATAAGCGGGATGGGATACAATGAGCAGTTCTTC.

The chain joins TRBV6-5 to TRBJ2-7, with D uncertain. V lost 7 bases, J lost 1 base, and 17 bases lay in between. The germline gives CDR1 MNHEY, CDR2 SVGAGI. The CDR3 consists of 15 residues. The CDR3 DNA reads TGTGCCAGCACGGAGACGAATACCGCGTCCTACGAGCAGTACTTC. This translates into CASTETNTASYEQYF.

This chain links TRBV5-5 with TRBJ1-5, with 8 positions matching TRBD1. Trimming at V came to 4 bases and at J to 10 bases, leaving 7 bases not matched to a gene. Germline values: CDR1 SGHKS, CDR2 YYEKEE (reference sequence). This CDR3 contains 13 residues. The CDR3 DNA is TGTGCCAGCAGCCCGGGACAGGAAAGACCCCAGCATTTT. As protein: CASSPGQERPQHF. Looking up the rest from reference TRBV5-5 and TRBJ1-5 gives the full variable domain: DAGVTQSPTHLIKTRGQQVTLRCSPISGHKSVSWYQQVLGQGPQFIFQYYEKEERGRGNFPDRFSARQFPNYSSELNVNALLLGDSALYLCASSPGQERPQHFGDGTRLSIL.

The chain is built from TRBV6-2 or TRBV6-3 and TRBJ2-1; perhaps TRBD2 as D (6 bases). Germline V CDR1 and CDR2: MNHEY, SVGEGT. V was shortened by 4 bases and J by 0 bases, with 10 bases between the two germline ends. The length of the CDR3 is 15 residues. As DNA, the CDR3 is TGTGCCAGCAGTTCGGCGGGGAGCTCCTACAATGAGCAGTTCTTC. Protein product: CASSSAGSSYNEQFF.

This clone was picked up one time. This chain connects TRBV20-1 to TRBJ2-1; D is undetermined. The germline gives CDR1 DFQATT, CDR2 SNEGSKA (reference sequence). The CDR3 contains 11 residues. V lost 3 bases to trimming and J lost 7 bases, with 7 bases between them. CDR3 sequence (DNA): TGCAGTGCTAGGCCCTCGAATGAGCAGTTCTTC. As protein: CSARPSNEQFF.